Each of the 9 T cell receptor beta chains below was sequenced from the same sample in a study of CD8 T cells in Susac syndrome. After extraction with the RNeasy kit, roughly 0.5 to 1 ug of the RNA was reverse transcribed using random hexamers. TCRdb reprocessed the immunoSEQ multiplex PCR reads via MiXCR and lists one record per CDR3 protein. The sample has under 200,000 distinct CDR3 sequences; over 75% are singletons. Sequencing was performed on CD4+ T cells from PBMCs. These receptors came from a human donor with Susac syndrome.

V is TRBV7-3 and J is TRBJ2-6; 7 bases map to TRBD1. Germline lookup yields CDR1 SGHTA and CDR2 FQGTGA. This CDR3 comprises 16 residues. Losses at the gene ends were 5 bases for V and 4 bases for J; bases not matched to a gene: 8. CDR3 DNA sequence: TGTGCCAGCAGCGAACAGGGGTCGGTGGGGGCCAACGTCCTGACTTTC. Its translation is CASSEQGSVGANVLTF. Combining the CDR3 with reference TRBV7-3 and TRBJ2-6 gives the whole variable domain GAGVSQTPSNKVTEKGKYVELRCDPISGHTALYWYRQSLGQGPEFLIYFQGTGAADDSGLPNDRFFAVRPEGSVSTLKIQRTERGDSAVYLCASSEQGSVGANVLTFGAGSRLTVL.

This chain uses TRBV29-1 with TRBJ1-4; 7 nucleotides align to TRBD1. The CDR3 runs to 12 residues. Germline trimming cut 4 bases from V and 8 bases from J; bases unmatched to any gene: 4. Germline assignment: CDR1 SQVTM and CDR2 ANQGSEA. Here the CDR3 DNA reads TGCAGCGTTGGACAGGGTGGCGAAAAACTGTTTTTT. It translates to CSVGQGGEKLFF.

A few counts support this clonotype. The J gene is TRBJ1-5, the V gene TRBV9; TRBD1 aligns across 7 bases. CDR3 length: 16 residues. Germline values: CDR1 SGDLS, CDR2 YYNGEE. V gave up 3 bases and J gave up 4 bases; unmatched junction bases: 10. The CDR3 protein is CASSAPGRGQNQPQHF. CDR3 in DNA: TGTGCCAGCAGCGCACCGGGACGGGGACAGAATCAGCCCCAGCATTTT.

The chain uses TRBV12-3 or TRBV12-4 and TRBJ2-2; 7 bases fit TRBD1. The CDR3 spans 14 residues. The V segment lost 8 bases and the J segment 2 bases; nucleotides outside the gene matches: 5. CDR3 region: CASGWDSNTGELFF. In nucleotides, the CDR3 is TGTGCCAGCGGGTGGGACAGTAACACCGGGGAGCTGTTTTTT.

This chain joins TRBV28 and TRBJ2-7; D unresolved. The CDR3 sequence is 12 residues long. Germline V lookup: CDR1 MDHEN, CDR2 SYDVKM. The V end was cut by 6 bases, the J end by 0 bases, with 6 bases between. The CDR3: CASRHSSYEQYF. CDR3 bases: TGTGCCAGCAGACACAGCTCCTACGAGCAGTACTTC.

The rearrangement uses TRBV28 and TRBJ2-7; D is unresolved. CDR1 and CDR2 from the germline V gene are MDHEN and SYDVKM. The CDR3 has 11 residues. V gave up 3 bases and J gave up 9 bases, with 9 bases separating them. The CDR3 DNA reads TGTGCCAGCAGTTTTAAGGGTCCGCAGTACTTC. Its protein product is CASSFKGPQYF. The variable domain in full, with the rest retrieved from reference TRBV28 and TRBJ2-7, is DVKVTQSSRYLVKRTGEKVFLECVQDMDHENMFWYRQDPGLGLRLIYFSYDVKMKEKGDIPEGYSVSREKKERFSLILESASTNQTSMYLCASSFKGPQYFGPGTRLTVT.

This clonotype has only one observation. The genes are TRBV6-1 and TRBJ2-7, with TRBD2 matching 7 bases. With V trimmed by 5 bases and J by 0 bases, 16 bases remained unmatched. The germline gives CDR1 MNHNS, CDR2 SASEGT. This CDR3 spans 18 amino acids. The CDR3 reads CASSRYRDYPSPSYEQYF. The CDR3 coding sequence is TGTGCCAGCAGTCGATACCGGGACTACCCATCACCCTCCTACGAGCAGTACTTC.

V and J are TRBV3-1 and TRBJ1-2; perhaps TRBD1 as D (6 bases). This CDR3 has 12 residues. V was trimmed by 5 bases and J by 8 bases, leaving 12 bases between them. The germline V gene encodes CDR1 LGHDT and CDR2 YNNKEL (reference sequence). As DNA, the CDR3 is TGTGCCAGCAGCGAGACAGGCGGAGGCTACACCTTC. It codes for CASSETGGGYTF.

This sequence joins TRBV25-1 and TRBJ2-1; D gene uncertain. The CDR3 length is 15 residues. V was clipped by 4 bases and J by 6 bases, with 16 bases between them. Germline V lookup: CDR1 MGHDK, CDR2 SYGVNS. The CDR3 reads CASSVVHSGINEQFF. CDR3 coding DNA: TGTGCCAGCAGTGTCGTACATTCGGGTATCAATGAGCAGTTCTTC.